The clone carrying this T cell receptor beta chain was detected ten times or more. Template was genomic DNA; TCR beta CDR3 amplified in two multiplex PCR rounds. The authors ran first-round PCR with primers specific to each TRBV and TRBJ gene. Using its own MiXCR run on the multiplex PCR reads, TCRdb lists one record per CDR3 protein. This table has some 38,000 distinct CDR3 sequences, around a quarter appearing once. This specimen comes from a study of prognosis after radiotherapy for stage I lung cancer. Two separate time points each saw a draw of roughly 5.8 milliliters of peripheral blood. The ends were cut back, 5 bases at V and 3 bases at J, with 7 bases in the middle. The CDR3 totals 12 residues. Germline V CDR1 and CDR2: LGHDT, YNNKEL (reference sequence).

J is TRBJ1-2 and V is TRBV3-1; TRBD1 is a possible D gene (5 bases). The sequenced sample was PBMCs, obtained before or after stereotactic body radiation therapy (not recorded which). This receptor was taken from a donor over 45 with non-small cell lung cancer. The CDR3 sequence: CASSAGYYGYTF. The CDR3 coding sequence is TGTGCCAGCAGCGCAGGGTACTATGGCTACACCTTC.